This T cell receptor beta chain was documented in a study of CD8+ T cells in alopecia areata. Study-wide findings and caveats: Sequenced scalp T cells also include alphabeta T cells resident in normal skin. Clonality in lesional scalp, especially alopecia totalis/universalis, exceeded that of normal scalp. Patients displayed less clarity in TCR sharing than mice, a finding possibly related to HLA.

Sorted out of PBMCs were CD4+ T cells and CD8+ T cells. Investigators isolated RNA and reverse transcribed it into cDNA to act as the sequencing template. The data were produced by immunoSEQ multiplex PCR, yet TCRdb's version contains in-frame clones alone and is incomplete. The table includes about 120,000 clones, roughly 69% detected once. This clone occurred a few times. The antigen remains undetermined. The specimen was CD4+ T cells sorted from blood. This clonotype was sampled from a human donor in good health.

The CDR3 sequence: CSVNQGTEQYF. The CDR3 DNA follows: TGCAGCGTTAACCAGGGGACCGAGCAGTACTTC. The rearrangement joins TRBV29-1 to TRBJ2-7; D may be TRBD1 (6 bases). Trimming removed 5 bases at V and 6 bases at J, with 11 bases between. This CDR3 contains 11 residues. Germline CDR1 and CDR2: SQVTM and ANQGSEA.